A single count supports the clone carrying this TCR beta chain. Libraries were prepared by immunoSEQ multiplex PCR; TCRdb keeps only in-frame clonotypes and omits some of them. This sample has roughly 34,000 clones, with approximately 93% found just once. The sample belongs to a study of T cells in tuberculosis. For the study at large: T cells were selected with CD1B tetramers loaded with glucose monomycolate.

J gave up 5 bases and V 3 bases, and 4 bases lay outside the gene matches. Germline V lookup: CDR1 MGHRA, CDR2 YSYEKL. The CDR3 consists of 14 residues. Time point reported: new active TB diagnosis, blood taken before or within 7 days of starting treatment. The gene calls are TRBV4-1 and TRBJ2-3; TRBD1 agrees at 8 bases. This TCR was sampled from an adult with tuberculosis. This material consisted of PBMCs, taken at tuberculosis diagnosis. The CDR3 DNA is TGCGCCAGCAGCCAGACAGGGGCGAGAGATACGCAGTATTTT. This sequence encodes CASSQTGARDTQYF.